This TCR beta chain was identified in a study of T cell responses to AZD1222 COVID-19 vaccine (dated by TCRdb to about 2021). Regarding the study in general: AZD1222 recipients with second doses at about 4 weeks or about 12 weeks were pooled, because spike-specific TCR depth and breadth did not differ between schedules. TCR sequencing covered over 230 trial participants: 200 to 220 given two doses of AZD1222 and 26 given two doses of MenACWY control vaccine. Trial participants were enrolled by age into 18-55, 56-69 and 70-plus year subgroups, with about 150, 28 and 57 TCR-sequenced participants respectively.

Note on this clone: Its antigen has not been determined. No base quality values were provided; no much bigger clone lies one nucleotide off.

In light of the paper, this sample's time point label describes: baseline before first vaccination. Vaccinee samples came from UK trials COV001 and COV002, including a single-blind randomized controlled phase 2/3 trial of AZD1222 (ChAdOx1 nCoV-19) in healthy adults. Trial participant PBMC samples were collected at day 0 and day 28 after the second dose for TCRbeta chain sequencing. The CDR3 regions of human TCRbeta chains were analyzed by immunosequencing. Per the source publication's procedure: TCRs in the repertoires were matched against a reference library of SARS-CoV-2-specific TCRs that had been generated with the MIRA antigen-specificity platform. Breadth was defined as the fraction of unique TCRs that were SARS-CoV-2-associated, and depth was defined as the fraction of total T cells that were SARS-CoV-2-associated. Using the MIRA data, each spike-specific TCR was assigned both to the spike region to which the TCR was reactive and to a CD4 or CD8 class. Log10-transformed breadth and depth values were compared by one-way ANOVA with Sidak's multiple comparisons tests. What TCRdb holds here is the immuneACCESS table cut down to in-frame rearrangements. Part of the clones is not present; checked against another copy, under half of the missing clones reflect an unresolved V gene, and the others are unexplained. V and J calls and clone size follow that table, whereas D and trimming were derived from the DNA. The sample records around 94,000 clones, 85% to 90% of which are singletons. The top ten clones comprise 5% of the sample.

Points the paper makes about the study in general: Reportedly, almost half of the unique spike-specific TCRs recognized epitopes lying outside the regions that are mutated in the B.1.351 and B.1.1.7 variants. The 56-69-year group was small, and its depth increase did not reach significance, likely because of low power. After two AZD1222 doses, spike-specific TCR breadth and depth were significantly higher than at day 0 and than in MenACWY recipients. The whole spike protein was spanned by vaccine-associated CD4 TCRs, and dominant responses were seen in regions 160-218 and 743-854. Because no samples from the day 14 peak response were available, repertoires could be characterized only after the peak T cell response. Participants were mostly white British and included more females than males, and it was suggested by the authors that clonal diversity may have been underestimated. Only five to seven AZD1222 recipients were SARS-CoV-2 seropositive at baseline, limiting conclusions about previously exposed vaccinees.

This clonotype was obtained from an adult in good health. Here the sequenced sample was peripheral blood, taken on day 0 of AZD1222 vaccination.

The encoded CDR3 is CASSSTPRQGWGETQYF. The DNA reads TGTGCCAGCAGCTCCACACCCCGACAGGGGTGGGGGGAGACCCAGTACTTC. The sequence links TRBV13 to TRBJ2-5, with 8 central nucleotides matching TRBD1. Including the terminal cysteine and phenylalanine, the CDR3 comprises 17 residues. The DNA shown is the 51-base CDR3, in frame from base 1. Trimming accounts for 4 bases at V and 5 bases at J, while the number of junction bases matched to no gene is 15. Taken from the germline V gene (reference sequence), the CDR1 and CDR2 loops are PRHDT and FYEKMQ.